These 32 T cell receptor beta chains were sequenced from one sample in a study of tumor-infiltrating lymphocytes in primary liver carcinoma. Out of unsorted whole blood came the blood RNA, and germline DNA was extracted as well. Priming with a constant-region primer yielded TCR beta cDNA from about 450 ng total RNA. Generation of the TCR beta libraries relied on three nested multiplex PCR rounds using slightly modified ARM-PCR. TRBV1-TRBV30 forward primers and a C-beta reverse primer were used in the first two PCR rounds, which each ran for approximately 10 cycles. MiXCR was run by TCRdb on the multiplex PCR reads, yielding one entry per CDR3 protein. The data contain 300,000 to 400,000 distinct CDR3 sequences, almost 65% of them seen just once; the ten biggest clones take up 5.5% to 7%. The sample consisted of peripheral blood. These TCRs come from a man aged 40-49 years with primary liver carcinoma and hepatitis B virus infection.

About this clonotype itself: A much larger clone is a single base away; this may be a read error. The genes are TRBV5-4 and TRBJ2-1; 8 bases match TRBD2. V gave up 4 bases and J gave up 7 bases; unmatched junction bases: 10. CDR3 length equals 15 residues. Germline values: CDR1 SGHNT, CDR2 YYREEE (reference sequence). The CDR3 DNA sequence: TGTGCCAGCAGCCTCATTAGCGGGAACGGTAATGAGCAGTTCTTC. It is translated as CASSLISGNGNEQFF.

Note on this clonotype: Germline is not matched at one junction end, which may reflect a read error. The gene calls are TRBV7-8 and TRBJ2-1; 10 bases align to TRBD2. The germline CDR1 and CDR2 sequences are SGHVS and FQNEAQ. The length of the CDR3 is 16 residues. CDR3 DNA sequence: TGTGCCAGCAGCTTAGGGGCTAGCGGGAGTCACCATGAGCGGTTCTTC. Protein product: CASSLGASGSHHERFF.

As concerns this clonotype: This clone may be a read error of a much larger clone one base away. The V gene is TRBV6-2 or TRBV6-3, the J gene TRBJ2-1, with D possibly matching TRBD1 (6 bases). The ends were cut back, 6 bases at V and 6 bases at J, with 9 bases in the middle. From germline, CDR1 is MNHEY and CDR2 SVGEGT. This CDR3 region has 12 residues. The DNA of the CDR3 is TGTGCCAGCAGACTGACAGGCAATGAGCAGTTCTTC. Protein product: CASRLTGNEQFF.

This chain links TRBV11-2 with TRBJ1-5; no reliable D call. Deletions cut 9 bases from V and 4 bases from J, with 22 bases between. Germline V lookup: CDR1 SGHAT, CDR2 FQNNGV. This CDR3 comprises 16 residues. The CDR3 sequence: CARSEGRKNSNQPQHF. DNA of the CDR3: TGTGCCAGGAGCGAAGGGCGAAAAAATAGTAATCAGCCCCAGCATTTT.

This clonotype was seen ten or more times. This rearrangement joins TRBV28 to TRBJ2-7; TRBD1 matches 12 bases. The CDR3 runs to 15 residues. Trimming took 6 bases from V and 4 from J; bases not matched to a gene: 7. Germline V CDR1 and CDR2: MDHEN, SYDVKM. CDR3 in amino acids: CASRGGTGGTYEQYF. The DNA of the CDR3 is TGTGCCAGCAGGGGAGGGACAGGGGGCACTTACGAGCAGTACTTC.

This clonotype occurred many times. This chain joins TRBV29-1 and TRBJ2-7, with TRBD1 identical over 9 bases. This CDR3 spans 13 amino acids. V gave up 3 bases and J gave up 5 bases; unmatched junction bases: 5. CDR1 SQVTM and CDR2 ANQGSEA come from the germline V gene. The CDR3 sequence: CSVDGTGSHEQYF. The CDR3, as DNA: TGCAGCGTTGACGGGACAGGGTCTCACGAGCAGTACTTC.

Concerning this clonotype: One base away lies a much larger clone, so this may be a sequencing read error. The chain has TRBV6-2 or TRBV6-3 and TRBJ1-1; D call uncertain. The CDR3 extends over 12 amino acids. In germline, CDR1 is MNHEY, CDR2 SVGEGT. The CDR3 is CVSSYGGTEAFF. Written as DNA, the CDR3 is TGTGTCAGCAGTTACGGAGGCACTGAAGCTTTCTTT.

This chain joins TRBV6-1 and TRBJ2-6; D uncertain. Trimming removed 2 bases from V and 2 bases from J, with 10 bases in between. The germline gives CDR1 MNHNS, CDR2 SASEGT. This CDR3 comprises 16 residues. Written as DNA, the CDR3 is TGTGCCAGCAGTGAATTTGACCGAACTGGGGCCAACGTCCTGACTTTC. The encoded protein is CASSEFDRTGANVLTF.

As for this clonotype: One junction end does not reproduce the germline sequence, and a read error may be involved. DNA for the CDR3: TGTGCCAACAGCCGAAACGGGCTTCAAGAGACCCAGTACTTC. This encodes CANSRNGLQETQYF. The chain carries TRBV14 and TRBJ2-5; D not resolved. The CDR3 sequence is 14 residues long. The germline V gene encodes CDR1 SGHDN and CDR2 FVKESK.

Regarding this clonotype: One end of the junction fails to match germline, which may point to a read error. The chain carries TRBV5-1 and TRBJ2-1; 8 bases line up with TRBD2. CDR1 and CDR2 from the germline V gene are SGHRS and YFSETQ. The CDR3 loop spans 19 amino acids. CDR3 nucleotides: TGTGCCAGCAGCTTGGAACCTCTAGCGGGCAGGCCCTCCTACAATGAGCAGTTCTTC. Translated, it gives CASSLEPLAGRPSYNEQFF. The complete variable domain, with remaining parts taken from reference TRBV5-1 and TRBJ2-1, reads KAGVTQTPRYLIKTRGQQVTLSCSPISGHRSVSWYQQTPGQGLQFLFEYFSETQRNKGNFPGRFSGRQFSNSRSEMNVSTLELGDSALYLCASSLEPLAGRPSYNEQFFGPGTRLTVL.

This clonotype has more than one count but fewer than ten. CDR3 region: CASSAGQGLGYTF. The CDR3 region has the DNA TGTGCCAGCAGCGCTGGACAGGGATTAGGTTACACCTTC. The chain uses TRBV9 and TRBJ1-2, with 8 bases lining up with TRBD1. From germline, CDR1 is SGDLS and CDR2 YYNGEE. The CDR3 consists of 13 residues. V shed 3 bases, J shed 11 bases, and the junction held 9 bases outside the gene matches.

The chain joins TRBV7-9 to TRBJ1-4, with D possibly TRBD1 on 5 matching bases. This CDR3 spans 16 amino acids. Germline V gene sequence: CDR1 SEHNR, CDR2 FQNEAQ (reference sequence). V was clipped by 5 bases and J by 4 bases, with 17 bases between them. The CDR3: CASSPSCVGVNEKLFF. The CDR3 DNA is TGTGCCAGCAGCCCGAGTTGTGTAGGGGTTAATGAAAAACTGTTTTTT.

About this clonotype itself: Germline is not matched at one junction end, which may reflect a read error. The gene calls are TRBV5-4 and TRBJ1-1, with unresolved D. Germline V gives CDR1 SGHNT, CDR2 YYREEE (reference sequence). The CDR3 is made up of 12 amino acids. The CDR3 protein is CASSSPGGHAFF. The CDR3 bases are TGTGCCAGTAGCTCCCCGGGAGGGCATGCTTTCTTT.

The V call is TRBV30, the J call TRBJ2-7; D gene uncertain. This CDR3 has 11 residues. The germline gives CDR1 GTSNPN, CDR2 SVGIG (reference sequence). Between the trimmed V and J ends, which lost 3 bases and 4 bases, there was a span of 7 bases. The CDR3 region is CAWSRNYEQYF. The CDR3 nucleotides read TGTGCCTGGAGCAGGAATTACGAGCAGTACTTC. Together with reference TRBV30 and TRBJ2-7, the CDR3 gives the full variable domain: SQTIHQWPATLVQPVGSPLSLECTVEGTSNPNLYWYRQAAGRGLQLLFYSVGIGQISSEVPQNLSASRPQDRQFILSSKKLLLSDSGFYLCAWSRNYEQYFGPGTRLTVT.

Only one count was recorded for this clonotype. This sequence joins TRBV11-2 and TRBJ1-6; D possibly corresponds to TRBD1 (5 bases). Germline lookup yields CDR1 SGHAT and CDR2 FQNNGV. The CDR3 runs 18 residues. CDR3 nucleotide sequence: TGTGCTACCAGCTTATTCGGGACGAAAACTTCTTCTAATTCACCCCTCCACTTT. Translation gives CATSLFGTKTSSNSPLHF.

The chain carries TRBV25-1 and TRBJ2-5; 8 bases match TRBD1. Germline V gene sequence: CDR1 MGHDK, CDR2 SYGVNS. The V segment lost 6 bases and the J segment 4 bases; nucleotides outside the gene matches: 10. The CDR3 sequence is 15 residues long. The CDR3: CASSGWDRRRETQYF. In DNA form, the CDR3 reads TGTGCCAGCAGCGGGTGGGACAGGCGCCGAGAGACCCAGTACTTC.

A word on this clonotype: A much larger clonotype is one base distant, so this may be a read error. This chain connects TRBV4-2 to TRBJ1-1; D is ambiguous. Trimming pared 1 base from V and 1 base from J, leaving 10 bases between. Germline values: CDR1 LGHNA, CDR2 YNFKEQ. This CDR3 region has 15 residues. The CDR3 region is CASSQGRYTNTEAFF. CDR3 coding DNA: TGTGCCAGCAGCCAAGGGAGATACACGAACACTGAAGCTTTCTTT.

The chain has TRBV9 and TRBJ2-7; D is uncertain. Germline V gives CDR1 SGDLS, CDR2 YYNGEE. This CDR3 is built from 13 residues. The V end lost 0 bases, the J end lost 1 base, and 5 bases lay between the germline ends. CDR3 sequence: CASSVEGSYEQYF. The CDR3 DNA is TGTGCCAGCAGCGTAGAAGGTTCCTACGAGCAGTACTTC. The complete variable domain, with remaining parts taken from reference TRBV9 and TRBJ2-7, reads DSGVTQTPKHLITATGQRVTLRCSPRSGDLSVYWYQQSLDQGLQFLIQYYNGEERAKGNILERFSAQQFPDLHSELNLSSLELGDSALYFCASSVEGSYEQYFGPGTRLTVT.

For this clonotype: Without the conserved terminal phenylalanine or tryptophan, this CDR3 likely stems from a read error. The DNA is omitted, as the CDR3 cannot be located on it reliably, and the CDR3 follows TCRdb's listing. The CDR3: CASSLGLEPTDTKYY. The chain is built from TRBV11-2 and TRBJ2-3. Germline CDR1 and CDR2: SGHAT and FQNNGV. The CDR3 is 15 residues long, ends included.

Regarding this clonotype: This sequence may be a read error, since a much larger clone differs from it by one base. CDR3 loop: CASSYSNLVGRETQYF. The CDR3 DNA sequence: TGTGCCAGCAGTTACTCGAACCTAGTGGGAAGGGAGACCCAGTACTTC. The chain recombines TRBV6-6 with TRBJ2-5; D is uncertain. CDR1 and CDR2 from the germline V gene are MNHNY and SVGAGI (reference sequence). The CDR3 consists of 16 residues. Trimming took off 0 bases at V and 5 bases at J, with 16 bases between the two ends.

The rearrangement uses TRBV5-6 and TRBJ2-7; TRBD1 agrees at 7 bases. There are 13 residues in the CDR3. J lost 9 bases, V lost 0 bases, and 6 bases had no gene match. Germline V lookup: CDR1 SGHDT, CDR2 YYEEEE. Here the CDR3 DNA reads TGTGCCAGCAGCTTGGCGTTTTCAGGGGGGCAGTACTTC. This codes for CASSLAFSGGQYF. The complete variable domain, with remaining parts taken from reference TRBV5-6 and TRBJ2-7, reads DAGVTQSPTHLIKTRGQQVTLRCSPKSGHDTVSWYQQALGQGPQFIFQYYEEEERQRGNFPDRFSGHQFPNYSSELNVNALLLGDSALYLCASSLAFSGGQYFGPGTRLTVT.

In the case of this clonotype: One end of the junction is discordant with germline, which a read error may explain. The rearrangement joins TRBV5-1 to TRBJ1-1; tentatively, D is TRBD1 (5 bases). Germline CDR1 is SGHRS and CDR2 is YFSETQ. This CDR3 comprises 14 residues. CDR3 in amino acids: CASSLPGLGTEVFF. The CDR3 DNA follows: TGCGCCAGCAGCCTTCCGGGCTTAGGGACTGAAGTTTTCTTT.

Turning to this clonotype: An end of the junction does not agree with germline; a read error may underlie this. The chain carries TRBV4-3 and TRBJ2-2, with TRBD2 as a possible D gene (6 bases). The CDR3 loop spans 15 amino acids. From germline, CDR1 is LGHNA and CDR2 YSLEER. The CDR3 sequence: CANSLVMGGTGELFF. The CDR3 DNA is TGCGCCAACAGCCTAGTCATGGGGGGCACCGGGGAGCTGTTTTTT.

Concerning this clonotype: The junction departs from germline at one end; a sequencing error may be responsible. The J gene is TRBJ2-5, the V gene TRBV28; possibly TRBD2 for D (5 bases). The CDR3 totals 14 residues. Germline V gene sequence: CDR1 MDHEN, CDR2 SYDVKM. CDR3 in amino acids: CASGFSRGQETQYF. The CDR3 region has the DNA TGTGCCAGCGGTTTCTCTCGAGGGCAAGAGACCCAGTACTTC.

This clonotype has at least ten counts. This chain connects TRBV21-1 to TRBJ1-5. TRBV21-1 is reported as a pseudogene. This CDR3 region has 15 residues. The CDR3 reads CASSKRGYSNQPQHF. In DNA form, the CDR3 reads TGTGCCAGCAGCAAACGTGGGTATAGCAATCAGCCCCAGCATTTT.

Turning to this clonotype: A clone one base away is much larger, so this may be a read error. V usage is TRBV5-6 and J usage is TRBJ2-7, with 7 bases aligning to TRBD2. The V gene's germline CDR1 is SGHDT and CDR2 YYEEEE. The trim removed 9 bases at V and 6 bases at J, leaving 12 bases unmatched. This CDR3 is built from 13 residues. The chain's CDR3 is CANMRAGPGEQYF. The CDR3 DNA reads TGTGCCAACATGCGAGCGGGACCTGGCGAGCAGTACTTC.

The chain employs TRBV11-2 and TRBJ2-7, with 7 bases lining up with TRBD2. Per germline, CDR1 SGHAT and CDR2 FQNNGV. This CDR3 is 14 amino acids long. With V trimmed by 5 bases and J by 10 bases, 14 bases remained unmatched. CDR3 in amino acids: CASSALARGIEQYF. The CDR3 DNA is TGTGCCAGCAGCGCACTAGCGAGAGGGATCGAACAGTACTTC.

In regard to this clonotype: Just one base apart from a much larger clone, this may be a read error. The gene calls are TRBV10-3 and TRBJ2-3, with D perhaps matching TRBD1 (7 bases). CDR3 size: 16 residues. Germline-derived CDR1 and CDR2 are ENHRY and SYGVKD. CDR3 sequence: CAISESPGGSRDTQYF. CDR3 nucleotide sequence: TGTGCCATCAGTGAATCCCCAGGGGGGAGCAGAGATACGCAGTATTTT.

This clonotype was detected a few times. The rearrangement uses TRBV5-1 and TRBJ1-1; D might be TRBD1 (5 bases). The CDR3 is 16 amino acids. Germline-derived CDR1 and CDR2 are SGHRS and YFSETQ. V was cut by 3 bases and J by 0 bases, with 15 bases left in between. The CDR3 spells CASSSRDGTMNTEAFF. The CDR3 DNA sequence: TGCGCCAGCAGCTCTAGGGACGGTACGATGAACACTGAAGCTTTCTTT.

The count of this clonotype is one. The chain is built from TRBV5-1 and TRBJ2-5; 8 positions match TRBD1. This CDR3 has 14 amino acids. Trimming removed 5 bases from V and 3 bases from J; junction bases left unmatched: 6. CDR1 is SGHRS, CDR2 YFSETQ, per germline. The CDR3 protein is CASRADRVEETQYF. The CDR3 bases are TGCGCCAGCAGAGCGGACAGGGTAGAAGAGACCCAGTACTTC.

A remark on this clonotype: The germline gene is not matched at one end of the junction; a read error may be the cause. The chain recombines TRBV11-3 with TRBJ1-1, with D tentatively TRBD1 (5 bases). The CDR3 contains 20 residues. Germline V gives CDR1 SGHNT, CDR2 YENEEA. Written as DNA, the CDR3 is TGTGCTAGCAGCTTAGATATTGGAAGTACAGGTTTGGAGGTCGACACTGAAGCTTTCTTT. This sequence encodes CASSLDIGSTGLEVDTEAFF. The full variable domain, completed using reference TRBV11-3 and TRBJ1-1, is EAGVVQSPRYKIIEKKQPVAFWCNPISGHNTLYWYLQNLGQGPELLIRYENEEAVDDSQLPKDRFSAERLKGVDSTLKIQPAELGDSAVYLCASSLDIGSTGLEVDTEAFFGQGTRLTVV.

Details on this clonotype: A much larger clone lies one base from this, so it may be a read error. The chain has TRBV6-2 or TRBV6-3 and TRBJ2-1, with D possibly matching TRBD1 (6 bases). Looked up from germline, CDR1 is MNHEY and CDR2 is SVGEGT. The CDR3 is made up of 13 amino acids. CDR3 nucleotides: TGTGCCAGCAACCGACAGGAGTACAATGAGCGGTTCTTC. Amino acid sequence: CASNRQEYNERFF.